This T cell receptor (beta chain) appears in the sequencing data of a study of T cell responses to AZD1222 COVID-19 vaccine. At the level of the study: Samples with a second dose at about 4 or about 12 weeks were pooled together. Study observations and caveats: Two AZD1222 administrations were followed by greater Spike-specific TCR breadth and depth.

There are 12 residues in the CDR3. The germline V and J ends were trimmed by 4 bases and 11 bases, with 14 bases remaining between them. Germline-derived CDR1 and CDR2 are SEHNR and FQNEAQ (reference sequence). In this sample, this clone turned up once. Its antigen is undetermined. Clones were read by immunoSEQ multiplex PCR, and TCRdb kept only the in-frame ones, dropping some. The sample holds some 110,000 clones, 80% to 90% seen once. The clonotype comes from an adult in good health. The material was peripheral blood, obtained on day 0 of AZD1222 vaccination. The V and J genes are TRBV7-9 and TRBJ1-1; D remains ambiguous. CDR3 in amino acids: CASSSKTREAFF. CDR3 sequence (DNA): TGTGCCAGCAGCTCCAAAACCAGAGAGGCTTTCTTT.